This entry lists 24 T cell receptor beta chains sequenced from one sample in a study of read filtering for tumor transcriptome and immune sequencing. This library used roughly 430 ng RNA and molecular barcoded adaptors spanning alpha/delta and beta/gamma chains. Using its own MiXCR run on the reads, TCRdb lists one record per CDR3 protein. The sample consists of 35,000 to 50,000 distinct CDR3 sequences, about 20% of them appearing once. The sample was a population of CD138-negative cells sorted from bone marrow. The receptors here all came from a donor at least 40 years old with multiple myeloma.

As concerns this clonotype: This clone may be a read error of a much larger clone one base away. V is TRBV14 and J is TRBJ2-2; 12 bases match TRBD2. This CDR3 contains 15 residues. Germline V CDR1 and CDR2: SGHDN, FVKESK. CDR3 sequence (DNA): TGTGCCAGCAGCCTGACTAGCGGGAGTTCCGGGGAGCTGCTTTTT. This gives the protein CASSLTSGSSGELLF.

This clonotype was counted at least ten times. The chain couples TRBV4-3 to TRBJ2-7, with 9 bases aligning to TRBD1. V dropped 0 bases and J dropped 4; count of bases not matched to a gene: 7. Germline V gene lookup returns CDR1 LGHNA and CDR2 YSLEER. The CDR3 has 16 amino acids. In DNA, the CDR3 is TGCGCCAGCAGCCAAGATTCGGGACAGGGTTTTTACGAGCAGTACTTC. Residues: CASSQDSGQGFYEQYF.

On this clonotype: Given a much more abundant clone one base away, this may be a read error. The chain uses TRBV5-1 and TRBJ2-1, with 9 bases matching TRBD2. The CDR3 loop spans 14 amino acids. Germline assignment: CDR1 SGHRS and CDR2 YFSETQ. The CDR3: CVSSFASGAYEQFF. As DNA, the CDR3 is TGCGTCAGCAGCTTTGCTAGCGGGGCGTATGAGCAGTTCTTC.

The gene calls are TRBV6-2 or TRBV6-3 and TRBJ2-2; tentatively, D is TRBD1 (5 bases). Germline CDR1 reads MNHEY; CDR2 reads SVGEGT. This CDR3 contains 16 residues. Trimming removed 0 bases at V and 3 bases at J, with 11 bases between. Here the CDR3 DNA reads TGTGCCAGCAGTTACTCTGCGACAGCTTACACCGGGGAGCTGTTTTTT. Translation gives CASSYSATAYTGELFF.

In this sample, this clonotype turned up many times. The chain carries TRBV7-8 and TRBJ2-3; TRBD2 might be the D (5 bases). The V end lost 4 bases, the J end lost 2 bases, and 13 bases lay between the germline ends. The CDR3 runs 15 residues. From germline, CDR1 is SGHVS and CDR2 FQNEAQ. The CDR3 loop is CASSSYSAYTDTQYF. CDR3 nucleotides: TGTGCCAGCAGCTCCTATAGCGCATACACAGATACGCAGTATTTT.

Concerning this clonotype: Possible read error: a much larger clone is one base away. The chain is built from TRBV28 and TRBJ1-1; D call uncertain. Germline CDR1 and CDR2: MDHEN and SYDVKM. The CDR3 contains 15 residues. The DNA of the CDR3 is TGTGCCAGCAGCCCCCTCAGAGGAGACGTCACTAAAGCTTTCTTT. Translating gives CASSPLRGDVTKAFF.

This clonotype was seen many times. The chain employs TRBV6-6 and TRBJ2-5; 8 bases are a match to TRBD2. The germline V gene encodes CDR1 MNHNY and CDR2 SVGAGI (reference sequence). V trimming: 4 bases; J trimming: 1 base; junction bases outside the gene matches: 8. This CDR3 has 16 residues. The CDR3 nucleotides read TGTGCCAGCAGTTTGGGACTAGGCGGGGGCCAAGAGACCCAGTACTTC. Protein product: CASSLGLGGGQETQYF.

Concerning this clonotype itself: An end of the junction differs from the germline gene, which may be a read error. The rearrangement links TRBV6-4 to TRBJ2-2, with 9 bases lining up with TRBD2. Germline V gene lookup returns CDR1 MRHNA and CDR2 SNTAGT. This CDR3 region has 14 residues. This CDR3 reads CASSASGTSGALFF. CDR3 DNA: TGTGCCAGCAGTGCTAGCGGGACCTCCGGGGCGCTGTTTTTT.

This clonotype was counted at least ten times. The chain is built from TRBV29-1 and TRBJ2-3, with 8 nucleotides matching TRBD2. The CDR3 has 13 residues. The V segment lost 5 bases and the J segment 8 bases; nucleotides outside the gene matches: 9. From germline, CDR1 is SQVTM and CDR2 ANQGSEA. As DNA, the CDR3 is TGCAGCGTTTCCGGGACTAGGTCCGCTACGCAGTATTTT. It is translated as CSVSGTRSATQYF.

This clonotype was seen a few times. This chain links TRBV19 with TRBJ2-2; TRBD2 matches at 13 bases. The CDR3 is made up of 15 amino acids. The ends lost 8 bases at V and 5 bases at J; junction bases unmatched: 5. Germline CDR1 reads LNHDA; CDR2 reads SQIVND (reference sequence). CDR3: CASGGLAGSTGELFF. Written as DNA, the CDR3 is TGTGCCAGTGGGGGACTAGCGGGATCTACCGGGGAGCTGTTTTTT.

This clonotype has just a few counts. Just one base apart from a much larger clone, this may be a read error. V usage is TRBV18 and J usage is TRBJ1-1; 7 bases agree with TRBD1. Germline-derived CDR1 and CDR2 are KGHSH and LQKENI. CDR3 length: 13 amino acids. CDR3 nucleotide sequence: TGTGCCAGCTCCCAGGGGGGGGACACTGAAGCTCTCTTT. Translation: CASSQGGDTEALF.

To note about this clonotype: Likely a read error: the CDR3 ends without its conserved phenylalanine or tryptophan. The V and J genes are TRBV7-9 and TRBJ1-5; TRBD1 agrees at 9 bases. CDR3 size: 14 residues. The V gene's germline CDR1 is SEHNR and CDR2 FQNEAQ (reference sequence). Losses at the gene ends were 4 bases for V and 5 bases for J; bases not matched to a gene: 3. The CDR3 loop is CASSSTGGDQPQHL. The CDR3, as DNA: TGTGCCAGCAGCTCGACAGGGGGGGATCAGCCCCAGCATCTT.

This clonotype was detected many times. V is TRBV10-3 and J is TRBJ2-1; 8 bases are a match to TRBD2. CDR1 ENHRY and CDR2 SYGVKD come from the germline V gene. This CDR3 has 16 residues. V trimming: 3 bases; J trimming: 2 bases; junction bases outside the gene matches: 6. The CDR3 DNA sequence: TGTGCCATCAGTGAATCCGGGACTAGGGCCTACAATGAGCAGTTCTTC. It encodes CAISESGTRAYNEQFF.

This clonotype was seen at least ten times. The CDR3 nucleotides are TGCGCCAGCAGCTTGGAGTTGACGGACAATGAGCAGTTCTTC. Translation gives CASSLELTDNEQFF. The chain joins TRBV5-1 to TRBJ2-1, with D hard to call. From germline, CDR1 is SGHRS and CDR2 YFSETQ. With 0 bases removed from V and 5 bases from J, the gap between germline ends came to 9 bases. There are 14 residues in the CDR3.

Points on this clonotype: A much larger clone differs by one base, so this may be a read error. The chain links TRBV5-5 to TRBJ1-5; D not resolved. Per the germline V gene, CDR1 is SGHKS and CDR2 is YYEKEE (reference sequence). The V end was cut by 0 bases, the J end by 6 bases, with 7 bases between. This CDR3 has 13 residues. The CDR3 DNA sequence: TGTGCCAGCAGCTTGGCCCCGCGTCAGCCCCAGCATTTT. It is translated as CASSLAPRQPQHF.

V gene TRBV19 combines with J gene TRBJ2-1; 11 bases fit TRBD2. This CDR3 is built from 14 residues. Germline V gives CDR1 LNHDA, CDR2 SQIVND (reference sequence). The V and J ends lost 2 bases and 6 bases, in that order; junction bases with no gene match: 0. This CDR3 is CASSILAGGNEQFF. The DNA of the CDR3 is TGTGCCAGTAGTATACTAGCGGGAGGCAATGAGCAGTTCTTC. Based on the CDR3 plus reference TRBV19 and TRBJ2-1, the full variable domain is DGGITQSPKYLFRKEGQNVTLSCEQNLNHDAMYWYRQDPGQGLRLIYYSQIVNDFQKGDIAEGYSVSREKKESFPLTVTSAQKNPTAFYLCASSILAGGNEQFFGPGTRLTVL.

This clonotype appeared a few times. The rearrangement joins TRBV12-3 or TRBV12-4 to TRBJ1-5, with D uncertain. This CDR3 comprises 14 residues. Trimming left V 2 bases short and J 1 base short, with 6 bases between. The CDR3 bases are TGTGCCAGCAGTTTACTCGGGAGCAATCAGCCCCAGCATTTT. Translated: CASSLLGSNQPQHF.

This clonotype has a count of ten or more. The rearrangement joins TRBV6-2 or TRBV6-3 to TRBJ2-1; D is unclear. Trimming removed 8 bases at V and 2 bases at J, with 13 bases between. The CDR3 length is 14 residues. Germline V gene data show CDR1 as MNHEY and CDR2 as SVGEGT. The DNA for the CDR3 is TGTGCCAGCGTGTTTAGCCCCACCTACAATGAGCAGTTCTTC. This codes for CASVFSPTYNEQFF.

The table lists this clonotype with many counts. The rearrangement links TRBV20-1 to TRBJ1-2; unclear D gene. V lost 3 bases and J lost 7, with 24 bases in between. Germline V gene sequence: CDR1 DFQATT, CDR2 SNEGSKA (reference sequence). CDR3 length equals 16 residues. The CDR3 region has the DNA TGCAGTGCTAGCCACTCAGTAGCGGGTGCCCGGTCTGGCTACACCTTC. It encodes CSASHSVAGARSGYTF.

On this clonotype: Being one base from a much bigger clone, this may be a read error. Since the CDR3 does not end with the conserved phenylalanine or tryptophan, this likely comes from a read error. The V and J genes are TRBV20-1 and TRBJ1-5, with TRBD1 matching over 12 bases. The length of the CDR3 is 18 residues. Germline CDR1 DFQATT, CDR2 SNEGSKA (reference sequence). Trimming took 3 bases from V and 7 from J; bases not matched to a gene: 16. DNA of the CDR3: TGCAGTGCTAGGGACGTAACCGGGACAGGGGGCGGTGACCAGCCCCAGCATCTT. This gives the protein CSARDVTGTGGGDQPQHL.

This clonotype was seen repeatedly, ten times or more. The rearrangement joins TRBV29-1 to TRBJ1-2; D is perhaps TRBD1 (6 bases). V lost 3 bases and J lost 4, with 12 bases in between. This CDR3 is 13 amino acids long. CDR1 and CDR2 from the germline V gene are SQVTM and ANQGSEA. CDR3 in amino acids: CSVEKGGVYGYTF. Here the CDR3 DNA reads TGCAGCGTTGAGAAGGGGGGCGTCTATGGCTACACCTTC. Complete variable domain (other parts from reference TRBV29-1 and TRBJ1-2): SAVISQKPSRDICQRGTSLTIQCQVDSQVTMMFWYRQQPGQSLTLIATANQGSEATYESGFVIDKFPISRPNLTFSTLTVSNMSPEDSSIYLCSVEKGGVYGYTFGSGTRLTVV.

V usage is TRBV29-1 and J usage is TRBJ1-1, with D maybe TRBD1 (5 bases). Germline V CDR1 and CDR2: SQVTM, ANQGSEA. This CDR3 has 13 amino acids. The V and J ends lost 4 bases and 0 bases respectively, with 9 bases between them. The CDR3: CSVARGLNTEAFF. Here the CDR3 DNA reads TGCAGCGTTGCTAGGGGCCTGAACACTGAAGCTTTCTTT.

This chain links TRBV6-6 with TRBJ2-4, with a weak D call TRBD2 (6 bases). Trimming pared 6 bases from V and 0 bases from J, leaving 15 bases between. The CDR3 spans 16 residues. Germline CDR1 MNHNY, CDR2 SVGAGI (reference sequence). The CDR3 nucleotides are TGTGCCAGCAGCCACGGAGGGATCCTAGCCAAAAACATTCAGTACTTC. Protein: CASSHGGILAKNIQYF.

The chain is built from TRBV4-3 and TRBJ2-4; D possibly corresponds to TRBD1 (6 bases). Trimming left V 2 bases short and J 2 bases short, with 10 bases between. The CDR3 extends over 15 amino acids. Looked up from germline, CDR1 is LGHNA and CDR2 is YSLEER. The CDR3 nucleotides are TGCGCCAGCAGCCAAACAGGGATGCCCAAAAACATTCAGTACTTC. The encoded protein is CASSQTGMPKNIQYF.